The 10 T cell receptor beta chains reported below all come from one sample, sequenced in a study of response to subunit inactivated influenza vaccine. TCRdb re-called the RT-PCR reads through MiXCR, storing one row per CDR3 protein. The top ten hold around 12% of the sample, which has under 500,000 distinct CDR3 sequences, around 9.9% seen once. The sequencing used PBMCs from blood, collected 40 to 50 days after vaccination. Every receptor here comes from a man aged 45-60 years who received an inactivated influenza vaccine.

This clonotype was seen at least ten times. The chain couples TRBV14 to TRBJ2-1; 9 bases are a match to TRBD2. V was clipped by 4 bases and J by 4 bases; unmatched bases: 11. Germline CDR1 SGHDN, CDR2 FVKESK. The CDR3 is 17 residues long. In nucleotides, the CDR3 is TGTGCCAGCAGCCCCACCGTTACTAGCGGGCCTTACAATGAGCAGTTCTTC. Its protein product is CASSPTVTSGPYNEQFF.

The chain is built from TRBV7-9 and TRBJ1-1, with D hard to call. The V gene's germline CDR1 is SEHNR and CDR2 FQNEAQ (reference sequence). V was clipped by 1 base and J by 8 bases, with 2 bases between them. The CDR3 is made up of 10 amino acids. The CDR3 loop is CASSLVEAFF. The CDR3 coding sequence is TGTGCCAGCAGCTTAGTAGAAGCTTTCTTT.

This clonotype was recorded at least ten times. The V call is TRBV20-1, the J call TRBJ2-1; unclear D gene. This CDR3 region has 12 residues. Germline V gene data show CDR1 as DFQATT and CDR2 as SNEGSKA (reference sequence). V was pared by 2 bases and J by 5 bases, with 7 bases between. The CDR3 nucleotides read TGCAGTGCTAGACTAGGTAACAATGAGCAGTTCTTC. Translation gives CSARLGNNEQFF.

This clonotype was counted a few times. The rearrangement links TRBV7-8 to TRBJ2-3, with 7 bases that match TRBD2. Germline CDR1 is SGHVS and CDR2 is FQNEAQ. CDR3 length: 14 residues. V trimming: 7 bases; J trimming: 1 base; junction bases outside the gene matches: 5. CDR3 in DNA: TGTGCCAGCACCTTGGGGGGGGGCACAGATACGCAGTATTTT. This encodes CASTLGGGTDTQYF.

CDR3 amino acids: CSARRRDNTDTQYF. In DNA form, the CDR3 reads TGCAGTGCTAGGCGGAGGGACAACACAGATACGCAGTATTTT. V and J are TRBV20-1 and TRBJ2-3; D might be TRBD1 or TRBD2, each matching 6 bases. CDR1 and CDR2 from the germline V gene are DFQATT and SNEGSKA (reference sequence). The CDR3 covers 14 residues. Between the trimmed V and J ends, which lost 3 bases and 2 bases, there was a span of 12 bases.

The gene calls are TRBV10-3 and TRBJ2-2, with no clear D. The V end was cut by 4 bases, the J end by 0 bases, with 6 bases between. CDR3 length: 14 amino acids. CDR1 is ENHRY, CDR2 SYGVKD, per germline. The CDR3 bases are TGTGCCATCAGTGTGGGTACGAACACCGGGGAGCTGTTTTTT. It yields the protein CAISVGTNTGELFF.

The chain carries TRBV12-3 or TRBV12-4 and TRBJ1-5; perhaps TRBD1 as D (5 bases). Trimming took 4 bases from V and 0 from J, leaving 10 bases between them. CDR3 size: 15 residues. CDR3 loop: CASSSGGLSNQPQHF. Here the CDR3 DNA reads TGTGCCAGCAGTTCCGGGGGACTTAGCAATCAGCCCCAGCATTTT.

This clonotype was seen repeatedly, ten times or more. The gene calls are TRBV12-3 or TRBV12-4 and TRBJ1-1, with a possible D match to TRBD1 (5 bases). The CDR3 is 13 residues long. V was clipped by 3 bases and J by 1 base, with 6 bases between them. CDR3 DNA: TGTGCCAGCAGTTTCGGACAGAACACTGAAGCTTTCTTT. It codes for CASSFGQNTEAFF.

V and J are TRBV12-3 or TRBV12-4 and TRBJ1-3; D is possibly TRBD1 (6 bases). This CDR3 has 16 amino acids. The ends were cut back, 4 bases at V and 2 bases at J, with 15 bases in the middle. As DNA, the CDR3 is TGTGCCAGCAGTTGGGGGGGCGTAGGTCCTGGAAACACCATATATTTT. Translated, it gives CASSWGGVGPGNTIYF.

This clonotype has only a few counts. J is TRBJ2-5 and V is TRBV2; D is undetermined. Trimming removed 6 bases at V and 3 bases at J, with 14 bases between. This CDR3 has 14 residues. Germline V lookup: CDR1 SNHLY, CDR2 FYNNEI. The CDR3 reads CASRNDWNKETQYF. Here the CDR3 DNA reads TGTGCCAGCAGAAACGACTGGAACAAAGAGACCCAGTACTTC.